This TCR beta chain comes out of a study of graft-versus-host responses after intestinal transplantation. In the study overall: Uniformly, recipients were administered anti-thymocyte globulin induction with subsequent tacrolimus and steroids for around three years. Overall study results and limits: Early after transplant, HvG clones declined as circulating GvH clones peaked. GvH clones detected in recipient marrow included some appearing first in ileum or blood.

The CDR3 loop spans 13 amino acids. Germline CDR1 and CDR2: MDHEN and SYDVKM. The germline V and J ends were trimmed by 6 bases and 4 bases, with 10 bases remaining between them. Using immunoSEQ multiplex PCR, the repertoire was profiled, and TCRdb retains in-frame clones only, with some absent. The data contain approximately 90,000 clones, 88% of them singletons. In the case of this clone: Its antigen is still unknown.

This sequence was found in a human donor who was the organ donor for an intestinal transplant. The chain joins TRBV28 to TRBJ1-5, with D possibly being TRBD1 (5 bases). The source was unstimulated CD4+ T cells sorted from spleen or lymph node cells, collected before transplant. CDR3 in amino acids: CASSHGGNQPQHF. CDR3 in DNA: TGTGCCAGCAGCCACGGGGGGAATCAGCCCCAGCATTTT.